The clone carrying this T cell receptor beta chain was picked up a small number of times. The V segment lost 5 bases and the J segment 5 bases; nucleotides outside the gene matches: 2. Germline CDR1 and CDR2: MDHEN and SYDVKM. The CDR3 covers 14 residues. The sample comes from a study of blood T cell repertoires in COVID-19. Produced via immunoSEQ multiplex PCR; TCRdb's table is partial and in-frame only. The table records roughly 250,000 clones, 81% of them present only once. The V call is TRBV28, the J call TRBJ1-6; TRBD1 agrees at 8 bases. This TCR came from a woman aged 55-70 years with active or convalescent COVID-19. Sequencing was carried out using peripheral blood. CDR3 sequence: CASSPGQDNSPLHF. As DNA, the CDR3 is TGTGCCAGCAGTCCGGGACAGGATAATTCACCCCTCCACTTT.